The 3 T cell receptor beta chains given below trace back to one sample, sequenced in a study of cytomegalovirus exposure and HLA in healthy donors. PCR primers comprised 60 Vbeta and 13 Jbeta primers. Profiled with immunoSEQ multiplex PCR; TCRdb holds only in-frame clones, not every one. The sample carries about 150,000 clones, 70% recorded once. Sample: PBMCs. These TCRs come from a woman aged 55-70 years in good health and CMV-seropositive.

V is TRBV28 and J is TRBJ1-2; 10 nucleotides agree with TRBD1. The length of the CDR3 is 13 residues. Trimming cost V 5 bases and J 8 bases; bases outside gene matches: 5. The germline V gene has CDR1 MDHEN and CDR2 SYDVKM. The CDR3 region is CASSQGQGVGYTF. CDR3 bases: TGTGCCAGCAGTCAAGGACAGGGGGTCGGCTACACCTTC.

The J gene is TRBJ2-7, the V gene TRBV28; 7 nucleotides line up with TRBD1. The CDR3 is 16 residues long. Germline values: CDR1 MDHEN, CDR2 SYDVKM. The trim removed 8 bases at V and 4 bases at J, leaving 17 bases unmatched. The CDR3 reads CASFPLVGGMSYEQYF. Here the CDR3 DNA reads TGTGCCAGCTTCCCCTTGGTAGGGGGCATGTCTTACGAGCAGTACTTC.

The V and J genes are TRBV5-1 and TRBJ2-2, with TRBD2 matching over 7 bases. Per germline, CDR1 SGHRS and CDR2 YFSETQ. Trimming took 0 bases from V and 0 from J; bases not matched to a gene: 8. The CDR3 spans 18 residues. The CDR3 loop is CASSLAGLAGPNTGELFF. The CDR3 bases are TGCGCCAGCAGCTTGGCCGGGTTAGCGGGCCCGAACACCGGGGAGCTGTTTTTT.